The entry below gives a single TCR beta chain sequence along with its context. Its target is unknown. These data belong to a study of shared clonotypes between healthy human individuals. V lost 3 bases to trimming and J lost 6 bases; unmatched junction nucleotides: 6. This CDR3 has 14 residues. From germline, CDR1 is KGHSY and CDR2 FQNENV. Clones were read by immunoSEQ multiplex PCR, and TCRdb kept only the in-frame ones, dropping some. The table lists hundreds of thousands of clones, approximately 95% of them singletons. Overall study results and limits: It was observed that 5% to 6% of naive CD4 clonotypes were shared across a few donors. Owing to a small donor count, the genetic and exposure-history diversity represented was limited.

Selected positively for CCR7 and CD45RO-negative, naive CD8 cells excluded terminally differentiated effector memory CD45RA+ cells. Every donor was a Caucasian adult from Nashville, Tennessee. The chain has TRBV16 and TRBJ2-7; 9 bases agree with TRBD1. Sequenced input: naive CD8+ T cells sorted from blood. The sequence was obtained from a woman between 25 and 40 years old in good health. CDR3 amino acids: CASSQPGQGSEQYF. The CDR3 bases are TGTGCCAGCAGCCAGCCGGGACAGGGCTCCGAGCAGTACTTC.